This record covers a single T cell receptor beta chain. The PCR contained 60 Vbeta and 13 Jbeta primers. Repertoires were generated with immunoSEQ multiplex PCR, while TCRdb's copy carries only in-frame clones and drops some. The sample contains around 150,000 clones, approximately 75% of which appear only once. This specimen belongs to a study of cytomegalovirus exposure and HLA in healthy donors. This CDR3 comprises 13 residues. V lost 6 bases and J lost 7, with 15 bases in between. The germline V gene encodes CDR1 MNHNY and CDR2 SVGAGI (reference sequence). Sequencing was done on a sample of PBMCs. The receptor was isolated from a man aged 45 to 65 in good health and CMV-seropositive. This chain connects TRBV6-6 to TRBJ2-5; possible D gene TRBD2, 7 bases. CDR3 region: CASREGGRGTQYF. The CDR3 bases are TGTGCCAGCAGGGAGGGGGGGCGAGGGACCCAGTACTTC.